This is a list of T cell receptor beta chains from one sample in a study of shared clonotypes between healthy human individuals. Repertoires were generated with immunoSEQ multiplex PCR, while TCRdb's copy carries only in-frame clones and drops some. The sample has over a million clones; approximately 72% are singletons. The sample taken for sequencing was memory CD4+ T cells sorted from blood. Receptor source: a young man in good health. CDR3s include the opening cysteine and the closing phenylalanine or tryptophan. A D gene is named only where the DNA matches it firmly. Where a row states a size, it is once, few, many or the class of an expanded clone; other rows omit it.

clone size,D gene,J gene,V gene,CDR3 DNA,CDR3 protein
-,-,TRBJ2-1,TRBV7-8,TGTGCCAGCAGCTTAAGGGAAACGGACTATGAGCAGTTCTTC,CASSLRETDYEQFF
-,-,TRBJ2-2,TRBV11-2,TGTGCCAGCAGCCAACGGACAGCCCTCGGGACCGGGGAGCTGTTTTTT,CASSQRTALGTGELFF
-,-,TRBJ2-1,TRBV11-2,TGTGCCAGCAGCTTAGACGGACCCCGCTGGGAGCAGTTCTTC,CASSLDGPRWEQFF
-,-,TRBJ2-5,TRBV5-1,TGCGCCAGCAGAGAACAGGGAGGACAGCAAGAGACCCAGTACTTC,CASREQGGQQETQYF
-,-,TRBJ2-2,TRBV4-3,TGCGCCAGCAGCCAAACCGCTCGGACCGGGGAGCTGTTTTTT,CASSQTARTGELFF
-,-,TRBJ1-1,TRBV10-1,TGCGCCAGCAGCCCCAACAGGAACACTGAAGCTTTCTTT,CASSPNRNTEAFF
few,-,TRBJ1-5,TRBV11-2,TGTGCCAGCAGCTTAAACAGCAATCAGCCCCAGCATTTT,CASSLNSNQPQHF
-,-,TRBJ2-3,TRBV7-2,TGTGCCAGCAGCTTAACAGGGCGAACAGATACGCAGTATTTT,CASSLTGRTDTQYF
-,TRBD1,TRBJ1-4,TRBV7-9,TGTGCCAGCAACAGGGGGACAACTAATGAAAAACTGTTTTTT,CASNRGTTNEKLFF
-,-,TRBJ1-1,TRBV7-9,TGTGCCAGCAGCTTCGCTAGCGGGAACACTGAAGCTTTCTTT,CASSFASGNTEAFF
-,-,TRBJ1-1,TRBV6-4,TGTGCCAGCAGGAGGGACAATCCCGACACTGAAGCTTTCTTT,CASRRDNPDTEAFF
few,TRBD2,TRBJ2-7,TRBV29-1,TGCAGCGTTTGGGGGACTAGCGGGAGTGATGTGAGGTACGAGCAGTACTTC,CSVWGTSGSDVRYEQYF
few,-,TRBJ2-2,TRBV6-5,TGTGCCAGCAGCCGGGGGACGGGAAACACCGGGGAGCTGTTTTTT,CASSRGTGNTGELFF
-,-,TRBJ2-3,TRBV5-1,TGCGCCAGCAGCTTGGTTGGACTTAGCACAGATACGCAGTATTTT,CASSLVGLSTDTQYF
few,-,TRBJ1-5,TRBV28,TGTGCCAGCAGTTTATTCGCCTTGGGCAGGCAGCCCCAGCATTTT,CASSLFALGRQPQHF
many,TRBD1,TRBJ1-5,TRBV7-9,TGTGCCAGCACTGACAGGGTCGATCAGCCCCAGCATTTT,CASTDRVDQPQHF
once,-,TRBJ1-4,TRBV27,TGTGCCAGCAGTTTACACGGACCTACTAATGAAAAACTGTTTTTT,CASSLHGPTNEKLFF
few,TRBD1,TRBJ1-6,TRBV2,TGTGCCAGCAGGGGACAGGAATACTCTAATTCACCCCTCCACTTT,CASRGQEYSNSPLHF
many,-,TRBJ2-4,TRBV6-5,TGTGCCAGCAGTTCGTGGGATGGCAAAAACATTCAGTACTTC,CASSSWDGKNIQYF
-,TRBD1,TRBJ2-7,TRBV27,TGTGCCAGCAGTTTACAGGCAGGGGGCCCCTACGAGCAGTACTTC,CASSLQAGGPYEQYF
-,TRBD2,TRBJ2-5,TRBV6-1,TGTGCCAGCAGCCCTAGCGGGCCTCAGCAGACCCAGTACTTC,CASSPSGPQQTQYF
-,TRBD2,TRBJ2-3,TRBV19,TGTGCCAGTAGTAGGGCGGGGGGGCCGACAGATACGCAGTATTTT,CASSRAGGPTDTQYF
-,-,TRBJ1-6,TRBV9,TGTGCCAGCAGCCCCAGCCTATATAATTCACCCCTCCACTTT,CASSPSLYNSPLHF
-,TRBD2,TRBJ2-1,TRBV11-2,TGTGCCAGCAGCTTACTCGGGGGGGCAAGTGAGCAGTTCTTC,CASSLLGGASEQFF
-,TRBD2,TRBJ2-1,TRBV7-6,TGTGCCAGCAGCAAAACTAGCGGGGGGGCCTACAATGAGCAGTTCTTC,CASSKTSGGAYNEQFF
-,TRBD1,TRBJ2-7,TRBV29-1,TGCAGCGTAAAGGGACAGTTCTCCTACGAGCAGTACTTC,CSVKGQFSYEQYF
-,TRBD2,TRBJ2-1,TRBV14,TGTGCCAGCAGCCAAGGCGGATGGGGCGGGAGTGGTAAGAATGAGCAGTTCTTC,CASSQGGWGGSGKNEQFF
-,-,TRBJ1-1,TRBV10-3,TGTGCCATCAGTGAGTCGGGTCGGATGAACACTGAAGCTTTCTTT,CAISESGRMNTEAFF
-,-,TRBJ1-1,TRBV6-6,TGTGCCAGCAGTTACTCGGGAGGGAAGAGTGAAGCTTTCTTT,CASSYSGGKSEAFF
-,TRBD1,TRBJ1-1,TRBV25-1,TGTGCCAGCAGTGAACCCGGGACAGAGAACACTGAAGCTTTCTTT,CASSEPGTENTEAFF
-,-,TRBJ1-5,TRBV19,TGTGCCAGTAAGGGTGGGTCTCTAGGGGTAAATCAGCCCCAGCATTTT,CASKGGSLGVNQPQHF
-,-,TRBJ2-7,TRBV7-2,TGTGCCAGCAGCTTAGCGGGAGGTTACGAGCAGTACTTC,CASSLAGGYEQYF